This T cell receptor (beta chain) was captured in a study of blood T cell repertoires in COVID-19. Background on the study: From T cells, B-cell-depleted T cells, or PBMCs came the material, which was cDNA or gDNA.

In the original analysis: Counts of nucleated cells, estimated from reference gene primer amplification, were obtained. Using immunoSEQ multiplex PCR, the repertoire was profiled, and TCRdb retains in-frame clones only, with some absent. That table furnishes V, J and clone size, whereas the DNA furnished D and trimming. The sample has roughly 64,000 clones, about nine tenths seen once. Germline V gene lookup returns CDR1 MGHRA and CDR2 YSYEKL. Unmatched junction bases numbered 3, after V lost 2 bases and J lost 1 base. The CDR3 is 15 amino acids. The chain uses TRBV4-1 and TRBJ2-7; 9 bases are a match to TRBD1. The source is a man aged 45-60 years with active COVID-19. Specimen: peripheral blood. The CDR3 here is CASSQPGTGSYEQYF. The CDR3 DNA sequence: TGCGCCAGCAGCCAACCCGGGACAGGGTCCTACGAGCAGTACTTC.